These 29 T cell receptor beta chains share one sample of origin, sequenced in a study of blood T cell repertoires in COVID-19. Sequencing used immunoSEQ multiplex PCR; TCRdb keeps in-frame clones, though not all of them. The table records fewer than 400,000 clones, just under 90% of them present only once. What was sequenced was PBMCs or T cells enriched from blood (not recorded which). The source is a woman aged 30 to 39 who had recovered from COVID-19.

The chain is built from TRBV12-5 and TRBJ2-5; 7 bases line up with TRBD1. Germline CDR1 LGHNT, CDR2 FRNRAP. The CDR3 covers 16 residues. Trimming at V came to 1 base and at J to 2 bases, leaving 7 bases not matched to a gene. Written as DNA, the CDR3 is TGTGCTAGTGGTTTGGCCCCGGGACAGACGCAAGAGACCCAGTACTTC. It specifies CASGLAPGQTQETQYF.

This chain joins TRBV7-9 and TRBJ1-1; D may be TRBD1 (6 bases). V lost 4 bases, J lost 6 bases, and 21 bases lay in between. The CDR3 covers 16 residues. CDR1 and CDR2 (germline): SEHNR, FQNEAQ (reference sequence). CDR3 sequence reads: CASSWGPNAVRAEAFF. The CDR3 DNA sequence: TGTGCCAGCAGCTGGGGGCCCAACGCTGTGAGAGCTGAAGCTTTCTTT.

There are a few counts of this clone. The chain joins TRBV10-2 to TRBJ1-4; 9 bases fit TRBD1. This CDR3 contains 17 residues. Trimming took 5 bases from V and 3 from J; bases not matched to a gene: 10. CDR1 is WSHSY and CDR2 is SAAADI in the germline V gene. In DNA form, the CDR3 reads TGCGCCAGCAGTCCAGCCGGGACAGGGCTGTCTAATGAAAAACTGTTTTTT. Its protein product is CASSPAGTGLSNEKLFF.

This chain uses TRBV7-3 with TRBJ2-2; TRBD1 aligns across 10 bases. V shed 4 bases and J 3 bases; nucleotides not matched to a gene: 5. CDR3 size: 16 residues. The germline V gene encodes CDR1 SGHTA and CDR2 FQGTGA. DNA of the CDR3: TGTGCCAGCAGCTCCGGGACAGGGGCGGACACCGGGGAGCTGTTTTTT. The encoded protein is CASSSGTGADTGELFF.

This chain uses TRBV18 with TRBJ2-2; D may be TRBD1 (6 bases). Trimming removed 4 bases from V and 6 bases from J, with 12 bases in between. The CDR3 is made up of 14 amino acids. Germline lookup yields CDR1 KGHSH and CDR2 LQKENI. Here the CDR3 DNA reads TGTGCCAGCTCACAGTCAGGGGCATCCGGGGAGCTGTTTTTT. Translating it yields CASSQSGASGELFF.

This chain connects TRBV4-2 to TRBJ1-1; weak D call: TRBD1 (6 bases). The CDR3 length is 16 residues. The germline gives CDR1 LGHNA, CDR2 YNFKEQ. V was clipped by 3 bases and J by 1 base, with 15 bases between them. The CDR3 DNA is TGTGCCAGCAGCCAGGCGCTCCAGGGGAAGAACACTGAAGCTTTCTTT. Translation gives CASSQALQGKNTEAFF.

This clone was observed once. The chain recombines TRBV2 with TRBJ2-3; TRBD1 agrees at 9 bases. The CDR3 sequence is 17 residues long. The germline gives CDR1 SNHLY, CDR2 FYNNEI. V was clipped by 5 bases and J by 3 bases; unmatched bases: 12. This CDR3 reads CASSKHRRDRVTDTQYF. The CDR3 region has the DNA TGTGCCAGCAGTAAACACCGGCGGGACAGGGTTACAGATACGCAGTATTTT.

The gene calls are TRBV5-1 and TRBJ2-1; TRBD2 might be the D (5 bases). The CDR3 has 16 residues. Trimming removed 4 bases at V and 0 bases at J, with 14 bases between. Germline V gene lookup returns CDR1 SGHRS and CDR2 YFSETQ. CDR3 in amino acids: CASSAGLRPSYNEQFF. The CDR3 nucleotides are TGCGCCAGCAGCGCGGGTCTCAGACCCTCCTACAATGAGCAGTTCTTC.

This chain uses TRBV6-5 with TRBJ2-1, with TRBD2 matching over 7 bases. Germline trimming cut 0 bases from V and 4 bases from J; bases unmatched to any gene: 6. Germline CDR1 reads MNHEY; CDR2 reads SVGAGI. The CDR3 contains 16 residues. CDR3 bases: TGTGCCAGCAGTTACTCCGGCCTAGCGGAATACAATGAGCAGTTCTTC. Translating gives CASSYSGLAEYNEQFF.

The CDR3 reads CASSSGEGGQPQHF. CDR3 sequence (DNA): TGCGCCAGCAGCTCGGGAGAAGGTGGTCAGCCCCAGCATTTT. The J gene is TRBJ1-5, the V gene TRBV5-1; D is unresolved. The ends were cut back, 3 bases at V and 6 bases at J, with 13 bases in the middle. CDR1 is SGHRS and CDR2 is YFSETQ in the germline V gene. The CDR3 has 14 amino acids.

V usage is TRBV28 and J usage is TRBJ1-6; no clear D. Germline CDR1 MDHEN, CDR2 SYDVKM. This CDR3 has 15 amino acids. Trimming took off 6 bases at V and 5 bases at J, with 14 bases between the two ends. The CDR3 region has the DNA TGTGCCAGCAGGTCGGGGTCCCGGAATAATTCACCCCTCCACTTT. This encodes CASRSGSRNNSPLHF.

The CDR3 sequence: CASRPTTGGGTEAFF. The CDR3 nucleotides read TGTGCCAGCAGACCTACAACAGGGGGAGGCACTGAAGCTTTCTTT. The chain has TRBV27 and TRBJ1-1; TRBD1 matches at 8 bases. CDR1 and CDR2 from the germline V gene are MNHEY and SMNVEV (reference sequence). Trimming took 6 bases from V and 4 from J; bases not matched to a gene: 10. The CDR3 runs 15 residues.

In the case of this clone: One end of the junction fails to match germline, which may point to a read error. This rearrangement joins TRBV23-1 to TRBJ1-3; D remains ambiguous. TRBV23-1 is an open reading frame whose function is uncertain. The CDR3 spans 16 residues. The CDR3 reads CASSHRVFPTGNTVYF. The CDR3 coding sequence is TGCGCCAGCAGTCATAGAGTCTTCCCGACTGGAAACACCGTATATTTT.

This clone showed up just once. This chain links TRBV4-1 with TRBJ1-5; D is uncertain. Trimming removed 0 bases from V and 11 bases from J, with 14 bases in between. The germline gives CDR1 MGHRA, CDR2 YSYEKL. The CDR3 spans 14 residues. As DNA, the CDR3 is TGCGCCAGCAGCCAAGATGTTACCAGTCGGGCCCAGCATTTT. Its protein is CASSQDVTSRAQHF.

This chain joins TRBV6-4 and TRBJ2-7, with D possibly matching TRBD2 (5 bases). The CDR3 sequence is 14 residues long. In germline, CDR1 is MRHNA, CDR2 SNTAGT. V was shortened by 4 bases and J by 5 bases, with 15 bases between the two germline ends. The CDR3 sequence: CASSVFPGSDEQYF. DNA for the CDR3: TGTGCCAGCAGTGTATTCCCGGGGTCTGACGAGCAGTACTTC.

V gene TRBV7-3 combines with J gene TRBJ1-1, with 9 bases lining up with TRBD1. This CDR3 region has 17 residues. V dropped 5 bases and J dropped 2; count of bases not matched to a gene: 12. In germline, CDR1 is SGHTA, CDR2 FQGTGA. The CDR3 loop reads CASSATDRGLLNTEAFF. In DNA form, the CDR3 reads TGTGCCAGCAGCGCGACGGACAGGGGTCTCTTAAACACTGAAGCTTTCTTT.

The chain combines TRBV18 with TRBJ2-2; a possible D gene is TRBD2 (7 bases). The V end lost 3 bases, the J end lost 2 bases, and 16 bases lay between the germline ends. The germline gives CDR1 KGHSH, CDR2 LQKENI. The length of the CDR3 is 17 residues. The CDR3 here is CASSPISGGHNTGELFF. For the CDR3, the DNA is TGTGCCAGCTCACCCATTTCGGGGGGCCACAACACCGGGGAGCTGTTTTTT.

The gene calls are TRBV5-4 and TRBJ1-2; 8 positions match TRBD1. Germline-derived CDR1 and CDR2 are SGHNT and YYREEE (reference sequence). Trimming removed 0 bases from V and 4 bases from J; junction bases left unmatched: 17. This CDR3 is 19 amino acids long. CDR3 DNA sequence: TGTGCCAGCAGCTTGGAGCCCCGGACAGGGAGGGAATTGAGCTATGGCTACACCTTC. It specifies CASSLEPRTGRELSYGYTF. Looking up the rest from reference TRBV5-4 and TRBJ1-2 gives the full variable domain: ETGVTQSPTHLIKTRGQQVTLRCSSQSGHNTVSWYQQALGQGPQFIFQYYREEENGRGNFPPRFSGLQFPNYSSELNVNALELDDSALYLCASSLEPRTGRELSYGYTFGSGTRLTVV.

The CDR3 loop reads CAWSAGTSYGYTF. The CDR3 DNA sequence: TGTGCCTGGAGTGCGGGGACAAGCTATGGCTACACCTTC. The chain has TRBV30 and TRBJ1-2; D perhaps matches TRBD1 (6 bases). With 1 base removed from V and 4 bases from J, the gap between germline ends came to 10 bases. Germline V CDR1 and CDR2: GTSNPN, SVGIG (reference sequence). The CDR3 consists of 13 residues.

The chain carries TRBV5-5 and TRBJ1-4; D gene unclear. Germline values: CDR1 SGHKS, CDR2 YYEKEE (reference sequence). Trimming stripped 0 bases from V and 5 bases from J, with 11 bases between. The CDR3 totals 15 residues. CDR3 sequence: CASSLVGPSNEKLFF. CDR3 in DNA: TGTGCCAGCAGCTTGGTTGGGCCGTCCAATGAAAAACTGTTTTTT.

The rearrangement uses TRBV24-1 and TRBJ2-7, with 7 nucleotides matching TRBD2. Germline loops: CDR1 KGHDR, CDR2 SFDVKD. With 0 bases clipped from V and 12 bases from J, the junction kept 4 bases outside the gene matches. The CDR3 covers 12 residues. This chain's CDR3 is CATSDLPGGRYF. The CDR3 nucleotides read TGTGCCACCAGTGATTTGCCGGGGGGTCGGTACTTC.

This clone was seen a few times. The chain has TRBV10-3 and TRBJ1-2; 11 bases align to TRBD1. The trim removed 10 bases at V and 8 bases at J, leaving 9 bases unmatched. The CDR3 has 13 residues. CDR1 and CDR2 from the germline V gene are ENHRY and SYGVKD. The DNA for the CDR3 is TGTGCCACCGGACAGGGGGCGCAGGCCGGCTACACCTTC. This sequence encodes CATGQGAQAGYTF.

This clone has more than one count but fewer than ten. This chain uses TRBV4-1 with TRBJ2-3; no reliable D call. This CDR3 is 12 amino acids long. Trimming stripped 2 bases from V and 3 bases from J, with 3 bases between. CDR1 and CDR2 from the germline V gene are MGHRA and YSYEKL. The CDR3: CASSQLTDTQYF. CDR3 sequence (DNA): TGCGCCAGCAGCCAACTTACAGATACGCAGTATTTT.

This chain links TRBV9 with TRBJ2-3; 9 positions match TRBD2. The CDR3 is 16 residues long. The V segment lost 1 base and the J segment 3 bases; nucleotides outside the gene matches: 6. Germline loops: CDR1 SGDLS, CDR2 YYNGEE. CDR3 residues: CASSVRAGGPTDTQYF. The DNA for the CDR3 is TGTGCCAGCAGCGTACGTGCGGGGGGGCCTACAGATACGCAGTATTTT.

V gene TRBV12-3 or TRBV12-4 combines with J gene TRBJ1-4; 7 bases agree with TRBD1. Trimming took 7 bases from V and 8 from J; bases not matched to a gene: 7. The CDR3 runs 13 residues. The CDR3 spells CASTQGYREKLFF. In DNA form, the CDR3 reads TGTGCCAGCACACAGGGGTATCGAGAAAAACTGTTTTTT.

The rearrangement joins TRBV7-2 to TRBJ2-1; D may be TRBD2 (6 bases). Trimming left V 3 bases short and J 0 bases short, with 9 bases between. The CDR3 sequence is 15 residues long. From germline, CDR1 is SGHTA and CDR2 FQGNSA. DNA of the CDR3: TGTGCCAGCAGCTTCGGGGGATACTCCTACAATGAGCAGTTCTTC. This encodes CASSFGGYSYNEQFF. Full variable domain (rest looked up from reference TRBV7-2 and TRBJ2-1): GAGVSQSPSNKVTEKGKDVELRCDPISGHTALYWYRQSLGQGLEFLIYFQGNSAPDKSGLPSDRFSAERTGGSVSTLTIQRTQQEDSAVYLCASSFGGYSYNEQFFGPGTRLTVL.

This clone came up a few times. The genes are TRBV2 and TRBJ1-2, with D unresolved. CDR1 is SNHLY and CDR2 is FYNNEI in the germline V gene. The CDR3 length is 13 residues. V was cut by 2 bases and J by 4 bases, with 8 bases left in between. CDR3 loop: CASSESGVYGYTF. In DNA, the CDR3 is TGTGCCAGCAGTGAATCCGGGGTCTATGGCTACACCTTC.

The chain joins TRBV28 to TRBJ1-6; D is unclear. Germline CDR1 is MDHEN and CDR2 is SYDVKM. The CDR3 length is 13 residues. Trimming left V 9 bases short and J 5 bases short, with 11 bases between. DNA for the CDR3: TGTGCCAGTTTAGAGAGAGATAATTCACCCCTCCACTTT. It translates to CASLERDNSPLHF.

This rearrangement joins TRBV2 to TRBJ2-1; tentative D call: TRBD1 (5 bases). The CDR3 is 12 residues long. V was trimmed by 5 bases and J by 5 bases, leaving 7 bases between them. Looked up from germline, CDR1 is SNHLY and CDR2 is FYNNEI. The CDR3 region is CASSRQNNEQFF. The DNA for the CDR3 is TGTGCCAGCAGTAGACAGAACAATGAGCAGTTCTTC.